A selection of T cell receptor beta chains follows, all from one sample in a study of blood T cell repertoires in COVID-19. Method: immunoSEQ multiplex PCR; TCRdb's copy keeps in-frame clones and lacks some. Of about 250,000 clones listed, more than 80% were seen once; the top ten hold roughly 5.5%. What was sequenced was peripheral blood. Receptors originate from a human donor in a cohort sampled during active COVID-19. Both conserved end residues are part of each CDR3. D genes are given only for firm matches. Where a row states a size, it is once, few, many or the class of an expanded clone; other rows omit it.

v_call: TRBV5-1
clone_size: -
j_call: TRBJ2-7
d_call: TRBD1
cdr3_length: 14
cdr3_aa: CASSPGQGEYAEYF
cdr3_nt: TGCGCCAGCAGCCCGGGACAGGGAGAATACGCCGAGTACTTC

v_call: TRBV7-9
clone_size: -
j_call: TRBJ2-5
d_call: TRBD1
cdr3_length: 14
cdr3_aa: CASSSQTGTETQYF
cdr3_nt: TGTGCCAGCAGCTCACAGACAGGGACAGAGACCCAGTACTTC

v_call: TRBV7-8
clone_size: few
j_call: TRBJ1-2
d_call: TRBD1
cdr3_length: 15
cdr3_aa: CASSLGQGRHYGYTF
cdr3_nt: TGTGCCAGCAGCCTCGGACAGGGAAGACACTATGGCTACACCTTC

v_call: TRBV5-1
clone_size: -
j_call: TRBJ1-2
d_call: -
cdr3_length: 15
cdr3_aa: CASRLNTDFNYGYTF
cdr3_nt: TGCGCCAGCAGATTGAATACAGATTTTAACTATGGCTACACCTTC

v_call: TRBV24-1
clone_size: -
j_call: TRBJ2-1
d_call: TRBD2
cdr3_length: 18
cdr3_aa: CATSAASGSMYRYNEQFF
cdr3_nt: TGTGCCACCAGTGCGGCAAGCGGGAGTATGTATCGCTACAATGAGCAGTTCTTC

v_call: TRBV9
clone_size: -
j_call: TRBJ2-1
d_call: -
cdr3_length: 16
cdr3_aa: CASSAGSSDSYNEQFF
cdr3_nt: TGTGCCAGCAGCGCGGGGTCTAGCGACTCCTACAATGAGCAGTTCTTC

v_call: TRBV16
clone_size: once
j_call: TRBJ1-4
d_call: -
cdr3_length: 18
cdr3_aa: CASSQLSAGATDNEKLFF
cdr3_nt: TGTGCCAGCAGCCAACTCTCAGCGGGGGCCACGGATAATGAAAAACTGTTTTTT

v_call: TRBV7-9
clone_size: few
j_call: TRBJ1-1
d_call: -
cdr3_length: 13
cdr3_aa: CASRLSSESEAFF
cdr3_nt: TGTGCCAGCAGACTCTCCTCGGAGAGTGAAGCTTTCTTT

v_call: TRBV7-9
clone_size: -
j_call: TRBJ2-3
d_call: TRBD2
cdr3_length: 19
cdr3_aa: CASSLRPPLREGGADTQYF
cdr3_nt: TGTGCCAGCAGCTTACGCCCTCCCCTGCGGGAGGGGGGGGCAGATACGCAGTATTTT

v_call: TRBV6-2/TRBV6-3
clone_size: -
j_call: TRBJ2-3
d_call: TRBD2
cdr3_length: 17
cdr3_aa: CASSYSMEAGYAGTQYF
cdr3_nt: TGTGCCAGCAGTTACTCGATGGAAGCGGGATATGCAGGTACGCAGTATTTT

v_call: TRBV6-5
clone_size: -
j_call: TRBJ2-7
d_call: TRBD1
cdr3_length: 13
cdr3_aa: CASERDSLGEQYF
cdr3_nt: TGTGCCAGCGAAAGGGACAGCTTGGGGGAGCAGTACTTC

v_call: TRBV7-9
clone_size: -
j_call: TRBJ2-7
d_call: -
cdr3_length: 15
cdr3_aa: CASSLAEEYSYEQYF
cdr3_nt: TGTGCCAGCAGCTTAGCTGAGGAGTACTCCTACGAGCAGTACTTC

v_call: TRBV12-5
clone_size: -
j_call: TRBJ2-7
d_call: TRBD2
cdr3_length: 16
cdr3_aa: CASGLVTSGTVHEQYF
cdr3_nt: TGTGCTAGTGGTTTGGTGACTAGCGGGACGGTCCACGAGCAGTACTTC

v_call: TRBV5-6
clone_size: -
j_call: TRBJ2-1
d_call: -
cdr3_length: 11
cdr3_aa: CASSFRREQFF
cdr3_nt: TGTGCCAGCAGCTTCCGTCGTGAGCAGTTCTTC

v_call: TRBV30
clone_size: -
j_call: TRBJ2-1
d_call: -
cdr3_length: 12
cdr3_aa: CAWSDGRQGQFF
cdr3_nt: TGTGCCTGGAGTGACGGGAGACAGGGGCAGTTCTTC

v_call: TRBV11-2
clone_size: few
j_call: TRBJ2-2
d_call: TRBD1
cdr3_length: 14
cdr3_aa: CATRTGGSTGELFF
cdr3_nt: TGTGCCACCCGAACAGGGGGAAGCACCGGGGAGCTGTTTTTT

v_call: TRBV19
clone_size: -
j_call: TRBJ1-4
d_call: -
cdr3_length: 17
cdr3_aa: CASKSRVALTTNEKLFF
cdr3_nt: TGTGCCAGTAAATCCAGGGTCGCCCTTACAACTAATGAAAAACTGTTTTTT

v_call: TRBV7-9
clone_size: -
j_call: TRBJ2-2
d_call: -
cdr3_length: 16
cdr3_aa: CASSLVSSKTSGELFF
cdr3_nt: TGTGCCAGCAGCTTAGTGAGTAGTAAAACGTCCGGGGAGCTGTTTTTT

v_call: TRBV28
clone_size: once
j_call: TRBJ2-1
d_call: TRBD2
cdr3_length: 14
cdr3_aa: CASSPSGLYNEQFF
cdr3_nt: TGTGCCAGCAGTCCTAGCGGGCTATACAATGAGCAGTTCTTC

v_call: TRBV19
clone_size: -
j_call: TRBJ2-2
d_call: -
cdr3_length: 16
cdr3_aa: CASSIQGAMNTGELFF
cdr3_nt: TGTGCCAGTAGTATACAGGGTGCCATGAACACCGGGGAGCTGTTTTTT

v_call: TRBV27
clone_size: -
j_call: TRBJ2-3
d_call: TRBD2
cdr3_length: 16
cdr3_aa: CASSSPREAGTDTQYF
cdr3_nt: TGTGCCAGCAGTTCCCCCCGGGAGGCTGGCACAGATACGCAGTATTTT

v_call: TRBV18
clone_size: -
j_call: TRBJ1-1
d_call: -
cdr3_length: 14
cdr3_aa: CASSLRGVDTEAFF
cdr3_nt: TGTGCCAGCTCACTACGGGGGGTGGACACTGAAGCTTTCTTT

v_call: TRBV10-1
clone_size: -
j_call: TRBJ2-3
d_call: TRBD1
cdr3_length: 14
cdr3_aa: CASSRQGWTDTQYF
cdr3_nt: TGCGCCAGCAGTCGACAGGGGTGGACAGATACGCAGTATTTT

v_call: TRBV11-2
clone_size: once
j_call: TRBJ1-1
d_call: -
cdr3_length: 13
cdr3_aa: CASSFQGGTEAFF
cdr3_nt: TGTGCCAGCAGCTTCCAGGGTGGAACTGAAGCTTTCTTT

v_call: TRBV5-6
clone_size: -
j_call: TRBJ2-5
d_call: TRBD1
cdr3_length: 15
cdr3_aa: CASSLGQGATETQYF
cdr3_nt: TGTGCCAGCAGCTTGGGACAGGGGGCGACGGAGACCCAGTACTTC

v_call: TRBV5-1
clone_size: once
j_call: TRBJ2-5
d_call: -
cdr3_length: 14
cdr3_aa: CASSLGPTQETQYF
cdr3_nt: TGCGCCAGCAGCCTTGGCCCGACACAAGAGACCCAGTACTTC

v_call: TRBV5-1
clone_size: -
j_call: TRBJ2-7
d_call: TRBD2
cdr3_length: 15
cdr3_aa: CASSLASGLAYEQYF
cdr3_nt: TGCGCCAGCAGCTTGGCTAGCGGACTAGCCTACGAGCAGTACTTC

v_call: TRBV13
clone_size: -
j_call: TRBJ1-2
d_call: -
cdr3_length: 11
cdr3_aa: CASSSPRKEAF
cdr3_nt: TGTGCCAGCAGCTCGCCTCGGAAGGAGGCCTTC

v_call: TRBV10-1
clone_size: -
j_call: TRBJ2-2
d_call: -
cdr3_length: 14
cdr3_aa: CASREGGRPGELFF
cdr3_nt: TGCGCCAGCAGGGAAGGCGGAAGACCCGGGGAGCTGTTTTTT

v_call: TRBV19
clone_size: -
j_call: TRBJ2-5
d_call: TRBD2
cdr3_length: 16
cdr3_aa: CASSIGSGGVQETQYF
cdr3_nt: TGTGCCAGTAGTATAGGTAGCGGGGGGGTCCAAGAGACCCAGTACTTC

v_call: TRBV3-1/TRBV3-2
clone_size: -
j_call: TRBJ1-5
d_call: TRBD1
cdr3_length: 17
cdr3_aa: CASSRGLPGQGNQPQHF
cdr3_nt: TGTGCCAGCAGCCGCGGACTTCCGGGACAGGGTAATCAGCCCCAGCATTTT

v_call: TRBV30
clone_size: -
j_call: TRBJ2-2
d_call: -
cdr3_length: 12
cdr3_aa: CACQGYTGELFF
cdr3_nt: TGTGCCTGTCAGGGTTACACCGGGGAGCTGTTTTTT

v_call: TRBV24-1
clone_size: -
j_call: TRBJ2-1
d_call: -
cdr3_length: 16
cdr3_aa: CATSDRSGRSRHEQFF
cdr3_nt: TGTGCCACCAGTGATAGGTCCGGAAGGAGCCGGCATGAGCAGTTCTTC

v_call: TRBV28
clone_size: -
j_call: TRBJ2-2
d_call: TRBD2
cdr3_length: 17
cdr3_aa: CATGGLATTMDTGELFF
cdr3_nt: TGTGCCACCGGTGGACTAGCAACGACTATGGACACCGGGGAGCTGTTTTTT